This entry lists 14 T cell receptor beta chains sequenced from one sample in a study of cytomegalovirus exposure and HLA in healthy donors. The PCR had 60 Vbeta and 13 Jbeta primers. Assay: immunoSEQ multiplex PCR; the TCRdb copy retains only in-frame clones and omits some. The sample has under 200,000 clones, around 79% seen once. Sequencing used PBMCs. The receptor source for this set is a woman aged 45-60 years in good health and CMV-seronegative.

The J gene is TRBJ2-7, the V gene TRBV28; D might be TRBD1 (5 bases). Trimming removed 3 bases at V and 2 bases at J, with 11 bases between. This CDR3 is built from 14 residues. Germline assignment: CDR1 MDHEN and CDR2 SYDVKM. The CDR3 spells CASSFRAIPYEQYF. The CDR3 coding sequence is TGTGCCAGCAGTTTCAGGGCCATTCCCTACGAGCAGTACTTC.

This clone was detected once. The CDR3 sequence is CASSYSIGGEAFF. The CDR3 DNA reads TGTGCCAGCAGTTACTCGATCGGGGGTGAAGCTTTCTTT. The rearrangement joins TRBV6-5 to TRBJ1-1; TRBD1 is a possible D gene (5 bases). The CDR3 is 13 residues long. Trimming left V 0 bases short and J 7 bases short, with 9 bases between. Per the germline V gene, CDR1 is MNHEY and CDR2 is SVGAGI.

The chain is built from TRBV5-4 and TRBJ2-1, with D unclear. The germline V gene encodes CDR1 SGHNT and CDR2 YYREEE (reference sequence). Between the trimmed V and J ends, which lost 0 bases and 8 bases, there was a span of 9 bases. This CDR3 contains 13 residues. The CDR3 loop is CASSLASRDEQFF. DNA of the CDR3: TGTGCCAGCAGCTTGGCCTCTCGGGATGAGCAGTTCTTC.

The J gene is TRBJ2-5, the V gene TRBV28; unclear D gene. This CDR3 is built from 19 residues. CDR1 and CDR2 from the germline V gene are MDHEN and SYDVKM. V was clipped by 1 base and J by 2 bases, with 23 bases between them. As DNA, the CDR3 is TGTGCCAGCAGTTTATCAATCGGGTTCGGTACGCTCTATCAAGAGACCCAGTACTTC. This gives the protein CASSLSIGFGTLYQETQYF. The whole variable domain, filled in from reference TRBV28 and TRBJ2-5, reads DVKVTQSSRYLVKRTGEKVFLECVQDMDHENMFWYRQDPGLGLRLIYFSYDVKMKEKGDIPEGYSVSREKKERFSLILESASTNQTSMYLCASSLSIGFGTLYQETQYFGPGTRLLVL.

The CDR3, as DNA: TGTGCCTGGAGTGTCGGGAGCTCTGGGGCCAACGTCCTGACTTTC. Translation gives CAWSVGSSGANVLTF. The chain recombines TRBV30 with TRBJ2-6; possibly TRBD2 for D (6 bases). The V and J ends lost 0 bases and 0 bases respectively, with 6 bases between them. Germline loops: CDR1 GTSNPN, CDR2 SVGIG (reference sequence). The CDR3 sequence is 15 residues long.

CDR3 bases: TGTGCCAGTAGTACCCCTTCGGGAAGGGCTATCTACGAGCAGTACTTC. Its translation: CASSTPSGRAIYEQYF. The chain links TRBV19 to TRBJ2-7; D is possibly TRBD2 (5 bases). Germline CDR1 LNHDA, CDR2 SQIVND (reference sequence). The CDR3 spans 16 residues. Between the trimmed V and J ends, which lost 4 bases and 3 bases, there was a span of 19 bases.

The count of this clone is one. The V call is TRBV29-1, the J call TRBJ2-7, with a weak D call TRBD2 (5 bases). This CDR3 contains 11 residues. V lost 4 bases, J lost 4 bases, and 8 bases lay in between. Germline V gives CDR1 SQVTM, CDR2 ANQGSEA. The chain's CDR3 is CSVVTGYEQYF. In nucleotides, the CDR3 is TGCAGCGTTGTCACGGGATACGAGCAGTACTTC.

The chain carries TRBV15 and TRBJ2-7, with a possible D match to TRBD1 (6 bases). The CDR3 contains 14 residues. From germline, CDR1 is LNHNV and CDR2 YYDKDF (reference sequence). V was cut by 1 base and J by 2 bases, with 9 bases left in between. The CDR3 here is CATSRGTGTYEQYF. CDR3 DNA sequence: TGTGCCACCAGCAGAGGCACAGGGACCTACGAGCAGTACTTC.

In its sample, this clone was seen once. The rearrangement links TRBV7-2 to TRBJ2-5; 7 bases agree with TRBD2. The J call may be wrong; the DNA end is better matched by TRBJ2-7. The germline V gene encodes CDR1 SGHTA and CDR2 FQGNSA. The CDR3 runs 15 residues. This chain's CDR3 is CASSSSAGDFHEQYF. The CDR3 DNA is TGTGCCAGCAGCTCCTCGGCGGGAGACTTCCACGAGCAGTACTTC.

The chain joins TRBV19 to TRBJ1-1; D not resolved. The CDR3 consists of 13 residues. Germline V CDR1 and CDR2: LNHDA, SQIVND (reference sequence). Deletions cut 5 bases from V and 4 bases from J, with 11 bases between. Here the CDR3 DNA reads TGTGCCAGTAGTTCCTCCGTCGGCACTGAAGCTTTCTTT. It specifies CASSSSVGTEAFF.

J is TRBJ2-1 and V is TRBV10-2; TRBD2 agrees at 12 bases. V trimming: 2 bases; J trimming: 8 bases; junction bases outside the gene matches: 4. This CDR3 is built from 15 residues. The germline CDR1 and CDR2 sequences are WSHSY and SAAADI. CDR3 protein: CASSEVLAGGDEQFF. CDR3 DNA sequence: TGCGCCAGCAGTGAGGTACTAGCGGGGGGCGATGAGCAGTTCTTC.

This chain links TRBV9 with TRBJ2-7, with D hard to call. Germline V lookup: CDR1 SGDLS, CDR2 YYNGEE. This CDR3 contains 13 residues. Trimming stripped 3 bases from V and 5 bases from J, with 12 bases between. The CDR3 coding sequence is TGTGCCAGCAGCGGGGCCCAGTTAGACGAGCAGTACTTC. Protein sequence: CASSGAQLDEQYF.

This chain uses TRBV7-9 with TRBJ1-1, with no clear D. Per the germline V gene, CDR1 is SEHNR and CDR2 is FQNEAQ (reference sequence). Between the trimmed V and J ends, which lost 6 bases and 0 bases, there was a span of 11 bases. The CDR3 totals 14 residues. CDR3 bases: TGTGCCAGCAGGGAGGGCGAAGTGAACACTGAAGCTTTCTTT. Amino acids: CASREGEVNTEAFF.

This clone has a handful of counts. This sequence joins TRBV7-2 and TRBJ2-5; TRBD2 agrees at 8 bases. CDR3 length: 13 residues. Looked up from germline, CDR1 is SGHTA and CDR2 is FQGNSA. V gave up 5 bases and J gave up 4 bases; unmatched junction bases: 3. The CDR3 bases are TGTGCCAGCAGCCTCCGGGAGGGAGAGACCCAGTACTTC. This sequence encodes CASSLREGETQYF. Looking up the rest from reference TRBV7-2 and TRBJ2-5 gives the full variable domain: GAGVSQSPSNKVTEKGKDVELRCDPISGHTALYWYRQSLGQGLEFLIYFQGNSAPDKSGLPSDRFSAERTGGSVSTLTIQRTQQEDSAVYLCASSLREGETQYFGPGTRLLVL.